These 13 T cell receptor beta chains share one sample of origin, sequenced in a study of radiation and T cells in renal cell carcinoma. The method was immunoSEQ multiplex PCR; TCRdb's version includes in-frame clones alone and lacks a portion of them. Of roughly 130,000 clones listed, about 88% are singletons. The time point: blood 2 weeks post-SBRT. Treatment given: 15 Gy SBRT to primary tumor, nephrectomy 4 weeks later. This material consisted of blood, taken from a patient whose treatment included radiotherapy and nephrectomy. The receptors shown here come from a woman between 65 and 79 years old with renal cell carcinoma.

The chain is built from TRBV14 and TRBJ1-2; D is perhaps TRBD1 (6 bases). Germline V lookup: CDR1 SGHDN, CDR2 FVKESK. The CDR3 is made up of 13 amino acids. V gave up 1 base and J gave up 8 bases, with 11 bases separating them. CDR3 sequence reads: CASSQGVQGGYTF. The CDR3 coding sequence is TGTGCCAGCAGCCAAGGGGTACAGGGAGGCTACACCTTC. The full variable domain, in which reference TRBV14 and TRBJ1-2 provide the parts outside the CDR3, is EAGVTQFPSHSVIEKGQTVTLRCDPISGHDNLYWYRRVMGKEIKFLLHFVKESKQDESGMPNNRFLAERTGGTYSTLKVQPAELEDSGVYFCASSQGVQGGYTFGSGTRLTVV.

A word on this clone: Other DNA sequences from this sample encode an identical CDR3 as well. The V and J genes are TRBV9 and TRBJ1-1, with 9 nucleotides matching TRBD1. V gave up 5 bases and J gave up 5 bases; unmatched junction bases: 13. This CDR3 comprises 16 residues. CDR1 is SGDLS, CDR2 YYNGEE, per germline. This chain's CDR3 is CASRTDRGRTNTEAFF. The CDR3 DNA follows: TGTGCCAGCAGAACCGACAGGGGGAGAACGAATACTGAAGCTTTCTTT.

The V and J genes are TRBV7-2 and TRBJ2-3; TRBD1 agrees at 9 bases. The CDR3 has 14 amino acids. Germline V gene lookup returns CDR1 SGHTA and CDR2 FQGNSA. With 8 bases clipped from V and 6 bases from J, the junction kept 9 bases outside the gene matches. CDR3 protein: CASLRGTGSDTQYF. CDR3 nucleotide sequence: TGTGCCAGCCTACGGGGGACAGGGTCCGATACGCAGTATTTT.

V and J are TRBV2 and TRBJ2-5; D is uncertain. The CDR3 runs to 13 residues. Germline CDR1 reads SNHLY; CDR2 reads FYNNEI. V shed 5 bases and J shed 2 bases, with 9 bases lying between them. The CDR3 spells CASSQRKQETQYF. As DNA, the CDR3 is TGTGCCAGCAGTCAAAGGAAGCAAGAGACCCAGTACTTC.

The chain employs TRBV7-3 and TRBJ1-2; D is possibly TRBD1 (5 bases). V was cut by 1 base and J by 6 bases, with 12 bases left in between. The germline V gene encodes CDR1 SGHTA and CDR2 FQGTGA. This CDR3 comprises 14 residues. CDR3 DNA: TGTGCCAGCAGCTTAAGCGGGGCGAGAGATGGCTACACCTTC. Translated, it gives CASSLSGARDGYTF.

This chain uses TRBV7-6 with TRBJ2-2; D is undetermined. Deletions cut 1 base from V and 4 bases from J, with 4 bases between. Germline lookup yields CDR1 SGHVS and CDR2 FNYEAQ. This CDR3 is 13 amino acids long. The CDR3 loop reads CASSLDGTGELFF. The CDR3 DNA reads as TGTGCCAGCAGCTTAGACGGCACCGGGGAGCTGTTTTTT.

The chain employs TRBV27 and TRBJ1-2; D not resolved. Germline V CDR1 and CDR2: MNHEY, SMNVEV (reference sequence). The length of the CDR3 is 11 residues. V lost 2 bases to trimming and J lost 8 bases, with 6 bases between them. The CDR3 DNA follows: TGTGCCAGCAGTTTAGGGCGGGGCTACACCTTC. This gives the protein CASSLGRGYTF.

The chain carries TRBV9 and TRBJ2-7; D is ambiguous. With 0 bases removed from V and 4 bases from J, the gap between germline ends came to 11 bases. Germline assignment: CDR1 SGDLS and CDR2 YYNGEE. CDR3 size: 14 residues. CDR3: CASSVAPQEYEQYF. CDR3 sequence (DNA): TGTGCCAGCAGCGTAGCCCCACAAGAATACGAGCAGTACTTC.

This clone showed up just a few times. The rearrangement uses TRBV15 and TRBJ1-2; maybe TRBD1 (5 bases). This CDR3 has 13 amino acids. The germline V gene encodes CDR1 LNHNV and CDR2 YYDKDF (reference sequence). Trimming left V 8 bases short and J 3 bases short, with 13 bases between. The CDR3 loop reads CATQSRRDYGYTF. CDR3 DNA sequence: TGTGCCACCCAGAGTCGCAGGGACTATGGCTACACCTTC.

The chain uses TRBV6-5 and TRBJ2-6; D not resolved. CDR1 and CDR2 from the germline V gene are MNHEY and SVGAGI. The V gene lost 5 bases and the J gene lost 0 bases, with 8 bases spanning the gap. The CDR3 covers 15 residues. CDR3 amino acids: CASSKQPSGANVLTF. The CDR3, as DNA: TGTGCCAGCAGTAAACAGCCCTCTGGGGCCAACGTCCTGACTTTC.

The chain couples TRBV6-6 to TRBJ1-4, with a weak D call TRBD1 (5 bases). CDR3 length: 13 residues. The V end lost 2 bases, the J end lost 7 bases, and 8 bases lay between the germline ends. CDR1 and CDR2 (germline): MNHNY, SVGAGI (reference sequence). This CDR3 reads CASSYPGGEKLFF. The CDR3 DNA sequence: TGTGCCAGCAGTTACCCCGGGGGTGAAAAACTGTTTTTT.

The chain recombines TRBV5-4 with TRBJ2-1; TRBD2 agrees at 16 bases. This CDR3 contains 19 residues. The trim removed 4 bases at V and 2 bases at J, leaving 9 bases unmatched. Germline V gene data show CDR1 as SGHNT and CDR2 as YYREEE (reference sequence). The CDR3 region has the DNA TGTGCCAGCAGCCCTGGGACTAGCGGGGGGGCGGGGACCTACAATGAGCAGTTCTTC. This translates into CASSPGTSGGAGTYNEQFF. Supplemented by reference TRBV5-4 and TRBJ2-1, the full variable domain reads ETGVTQSPTHLIKTRGQQVTLRCSSQSGHNTVSWYQQALGQGPQFIFQYYREEENGRGNFPPRFSGLQFPNYSSELNVNALELDDSALYLCASSPGTSGGAGTYNEQFFGPGTRLTVL.

J is TRBJ1-1 and V is TRBV18; perhaps TRBD1 as D (5 bases). The ends were cut back, 6 bases at V and 10 bases at J, with 21 bases in the middle. This CDR3 has 14 residues. Germline lookup yields CDR1 KGHSH and CDR2 LQKENI. This CDR3 is CASSPGRDSIRAFF. The CDR3 region has the DNA TGTGCCAGCTCGCCCGGCCGGGACTCAATACGAGCTTTCTTT.